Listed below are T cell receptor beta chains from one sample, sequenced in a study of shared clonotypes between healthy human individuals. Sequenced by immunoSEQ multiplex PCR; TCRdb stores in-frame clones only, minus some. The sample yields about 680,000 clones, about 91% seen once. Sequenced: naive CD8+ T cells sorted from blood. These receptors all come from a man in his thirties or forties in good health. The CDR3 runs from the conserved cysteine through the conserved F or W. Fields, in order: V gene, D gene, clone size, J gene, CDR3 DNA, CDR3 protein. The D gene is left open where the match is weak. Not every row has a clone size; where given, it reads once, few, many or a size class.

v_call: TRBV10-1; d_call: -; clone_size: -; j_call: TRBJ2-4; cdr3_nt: TGCGCCAGCAGTCCCTTCCACCGCGGACAGCAGTACTTC; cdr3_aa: CASSPFHRGQQYF
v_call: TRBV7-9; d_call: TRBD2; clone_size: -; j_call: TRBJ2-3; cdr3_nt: TGTGCCAGCAGCCGGGGTAGCGGGAGGCGCACAGATACGCAGTATTTT; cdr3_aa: CASSRGSGRRTDTQYF
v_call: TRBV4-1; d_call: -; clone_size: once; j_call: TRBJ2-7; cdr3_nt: TGCGCCAGCAGCCAAGGGGCCATTGACTACGAGCAGTACTTC; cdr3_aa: CASSQGAIDYEQYF
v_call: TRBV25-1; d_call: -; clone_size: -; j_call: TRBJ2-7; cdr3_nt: TGTGCCAGCAGCGAAAACGGGGAGCCGGGCGAGCAGTACTTC; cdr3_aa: CASSENGEPGEQYF
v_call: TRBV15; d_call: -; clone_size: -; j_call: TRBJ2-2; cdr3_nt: TGTGCCACCAGCAGAGATCCCACGTTCGCGAACACCGGGGAGCTGTTTTTT; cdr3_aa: CATSRDPTFANTGELFF
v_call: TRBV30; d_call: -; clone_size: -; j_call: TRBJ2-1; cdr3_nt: TGTGCCTGGAGTGTTTCTGCGGGGCCCTACAATGAGCAGTTCTTC; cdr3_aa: CAWSVSAGPYNEQFF
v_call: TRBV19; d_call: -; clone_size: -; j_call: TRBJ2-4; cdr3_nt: TGTGCCAGCCGGGCCGTAGCCAAAAACATTCAGTACTTC; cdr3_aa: CASRAVAKNIQYF
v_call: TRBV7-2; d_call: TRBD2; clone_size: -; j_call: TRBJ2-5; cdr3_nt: TGTGCCAGCAGCCCACTAGCGGGAGGGCCGAGGTGGACCCAGTACTTC; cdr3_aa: CASSPLAGGPRWTQYF
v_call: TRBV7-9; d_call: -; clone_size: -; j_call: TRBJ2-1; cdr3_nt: TGTGCCAGCAGCTCCCTAGGCACGATCTCCTACAATGAGCAGTTCTTC; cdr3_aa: CASSSLGTISYNEQFF
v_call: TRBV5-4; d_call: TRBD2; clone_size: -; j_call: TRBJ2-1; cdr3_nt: TGTGCCAGCAGCCCTTCCTTGGGGCTAGGACTAGCGGGAGGGGGTGAGCAGTTCTTC; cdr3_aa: CASSPSLGLGLAGGGEQFF
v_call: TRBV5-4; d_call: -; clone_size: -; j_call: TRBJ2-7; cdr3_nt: TGTGCCAGCAGCTTGGAGGGCCCGGGGGCTAACTACGAGCAGTACTTC; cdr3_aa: CASSLEGPGANYEQYF
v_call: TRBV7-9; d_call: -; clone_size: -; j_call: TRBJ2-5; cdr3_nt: TGTGCCCATAGAATAGAGACCCAGTACTTC; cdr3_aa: CAHRIETQYF
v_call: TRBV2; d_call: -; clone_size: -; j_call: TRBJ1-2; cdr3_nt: TGTGCCAGCAGAGGGATCGAGGGAACCTTC; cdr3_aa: CASRGIEGTF
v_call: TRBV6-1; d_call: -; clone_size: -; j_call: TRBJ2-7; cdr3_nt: TGTGCCAGCAGTGAAACTAGGCGGTACGAGCAGTACTTC; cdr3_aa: CASSETRRYEQYF
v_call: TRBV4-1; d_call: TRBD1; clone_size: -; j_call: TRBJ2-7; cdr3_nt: TGCGCCAGCAGCCAAGGATCGACAGGGACCTACGAGCAGTACTTC; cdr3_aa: CASSQGSTGTYEQYF
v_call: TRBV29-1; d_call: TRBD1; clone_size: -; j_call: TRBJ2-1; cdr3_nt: TGCAGCGTTGACCTAGGACAGGGCAGCGATGAGCAGTTCTTC; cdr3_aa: CSVDLGQGSDEQFF
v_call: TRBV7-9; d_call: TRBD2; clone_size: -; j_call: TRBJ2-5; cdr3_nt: TGTGCCAGCAGCCAACCGGGAGGTCGGGGGGAGACCCAGTACTTC; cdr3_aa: CASSQPGGRGETQYF
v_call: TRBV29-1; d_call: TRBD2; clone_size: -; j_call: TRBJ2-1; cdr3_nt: TGCAGCGTTGTAACTAGCGACTACAATGAGCAGTTCTTC; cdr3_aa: CSVVTSDYNEQFF
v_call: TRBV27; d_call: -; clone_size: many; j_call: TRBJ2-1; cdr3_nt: TGTGCCAGCAGTACTTACAATGAGCAGTTCTTC; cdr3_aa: CASSTYNEQFF
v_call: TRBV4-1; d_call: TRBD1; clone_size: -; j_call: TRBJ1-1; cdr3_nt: TGCGCCAGCAGCCAAGACTCAGGTGGGACAGGGGGTGAAGCTTTCTTT; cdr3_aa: CASSQDSGGTGGEAFF
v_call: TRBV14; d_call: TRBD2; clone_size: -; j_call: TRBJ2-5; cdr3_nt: TGTGCCAGCAGCCAAAACCCAGGTCTAGCGGGAGGGCTCCCGAAGGAGACCCAGTACTTC; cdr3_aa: CASSQNPGLAGGLPKETQYF
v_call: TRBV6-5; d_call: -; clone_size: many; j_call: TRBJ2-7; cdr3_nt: TGTGCCAGCAGTAGTATCACAGGGAGCGAGCAGTACTTC; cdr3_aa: CASSSITGSEQYF
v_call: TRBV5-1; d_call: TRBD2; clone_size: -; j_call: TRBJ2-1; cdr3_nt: TGCGCCAGCAGCGTACCCAGCGGGAGTGGGAGCTCCTACAATGAGCAGTTCTTC; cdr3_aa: CASSVPSGSGSSYNEQFF
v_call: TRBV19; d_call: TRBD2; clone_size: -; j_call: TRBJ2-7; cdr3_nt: TGTGCCAGTACCGCCGGGACTAGCGGCGCCTACGAGCAGTACTTC; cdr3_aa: CASTAGTSGAYEQYF
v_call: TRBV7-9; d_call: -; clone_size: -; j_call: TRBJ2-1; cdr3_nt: TGTGCCAGCAGCTCCCTTATGATGGATGAGCAGTTCTTC; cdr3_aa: CASSSLMMDEQFF
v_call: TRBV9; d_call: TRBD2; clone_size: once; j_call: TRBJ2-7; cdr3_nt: TGTGCCAGCAGCGCGAGCGGGGATCTCTCCTACGAGCAGTACTTC; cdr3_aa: CASSASGDLSYEQYF
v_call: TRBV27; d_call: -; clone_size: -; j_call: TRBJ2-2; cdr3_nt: TGTGCCAGCAGTTCGGATTCTGACAAGGCGAACACCGGGGAGCTGTTTTTT; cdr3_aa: CASSSDSDKANTGELFF